These T cell receptor beta chains were read from a single sample in a study of blood T cell repertoires in COVID-19. Sequencing was performed with immunoSEQ multiplex PCR; in TCRdb, only in-frame clones are kept and a portion is missing. This sample has about 250,000 clones, with approximately 86% found just once. The sample consisted of PBMCs or T cells enriched from blood (not recorded which). The source of these receptors is a woman under 40 with acute COVID-19. Both conserved end residues are trimmed from each CDR3.

13	TRBJ2-1	TRBV7-9	ASSSSRGSYNEQF
11	TRBJ2-7	TRBV6-2/TRBV6-3	ASSVDRPYEQY
13	TRBJ2-5	TRBV28	ASRISGGGVGTQY
13	TRBJ1-5	TRBV11-2	ASSVNLGGNQPQH
12	TRBJ2-7	TRBV28	ASSPAGTIYEQY
13	TRBJ1-2	TRBV2	ASSLHRGPNYGYT
15	TRBJ1-5	TRBV24-1	ATSDRFVGVGNQPQH
13	TRBJ2-3	TRBV21-1	ASSARDRETDTQY
11	TRBJ1-1	TRBV9	ASSKAVGDEAF
16	TRBJ1-2	TRBV14	ASSQDMRTGTANYGYT
11	TRBJ1-2	TRBV7-9	ASSFGTGSGYT
11	TRBJ2-7	TRBV19	ASSIQGAREQY
11	TRBJ2-2	TRBV2	ASRRENTGELF
10	TRBJ1-1	TRBV1	TSSQGQGEAF
13	TRBJ2-3	TRBV5-1	ASSNWGGYTDTQY
14	TRBJ1-6	TRBV10-2	ASSEIMGGPNSPLH
15	TRBJ1-1	TRBV11-2	ASSPVPGQRRNTEAF
12	TRBJ1-2	TRBV19	ASSIEHRAYGYT
12	TRBJ1-2	TRBV7-2	ASSLLTGGGGYT
14	TRBJ1-2	TRBV5-4	ASSLAAIGQSNGYT
12	TRBJ1-1	TRBV5-5	ASSVRGQGTEAF
12	TRBJ2-7	TRBV11-2	ASSLVRTTYEQY
12	TRBJ2-2	TRBV19	ASRYGANTGELF
16	TRBJ1-1	TRBV19	ASSIVGEQGSVNTEAF
8	TRBJ1-4	TRBV2	ASREEKLF
14	TRBJ2-1	TRBV25-1	ASSVPGLAVHNEQF
16	TRBJ2-7	TRBV28	ASSTERAAGGRAYEQY
13	TRBJ1-2	TRBV5-6	ASSRRTERNYGYT
14	TRBJ1-3	TRBV9	ASSVGELRSGNTIY
14	TRBJ2-7	TRBV4-1	ASSSPGSTRFHEQY
14	TRBJ2-3	TRBV6-5	ASSYWREGPTDTQY
13	TRBJ1-5	TRBV2	ASKGQGLGRQPQH
17	TRBJ1-1	TRBV6-1	ASSGIRDRGKNPNTEAF
12	TRBJ2-7	TRBV27	ASSAGQVPYEQY
12	TRBJ1-2	TRBV7-2	ASSTKTGDYGYT
9	TRBJ1-4	TRBV28	ASILGDRAF
15	TRBJ2-1	TRBV9	ASSDPTLAGPYNEQF
10	TRBJ1-1	TRBV9	ASSPGGPEAF
12	TRBJ1-3	TRBV2	ASSQRQDSHTIY
12	TRBJ2-3	TRBV27	ASSPWDRGDEQY